This T cell receptor beta chain was found in a study of T cells in Graves' hyperthyroidism and ophthalmopathy. Note on this clonotype: A much larger clone lies a single base off, so this may be a read error.

Authors of the study amplified TCR beta CDR3 regions from RNA transcripts. The HTBI primer set drove a first-round RT-PCR of the TCR CDR3. TCRdb used MiXCR to reprocess the multiplex PCR reads, holding one entry per CDR3 protein. The sample yields roughly 580,000 distinct CDR3 sequences, more than 45% seen once. Per germline, CDR1 SNHLY and CDR2 FYNNEI. There are 10 residues in the CDR3. Trimming cost V 7 bases and J 3 bases, with 4 bases left between them. Sequenced material: peripheral blood or thyroid tissue (not recorded which). The rearrangement uses TRBV2 and TRBJ2-7; no firm D call. This clonotype was obtained from a woman younger than 30 with Graves' hyperthyroidism. CDR3 in amino acids: CASTYYEQYF. CDR3 coding DNA: TGTGCCAGCACTTACTACGAGCAGTACTTC.